One sample yielded the 13 T cell receptor beta chains listed below, sequenced in a study of cytomegalovirus exposure and HLA in healthy donors. In the PCR, 60 Vbeta and 13 Jbeta primers were used. The protocol was immunoSEQ multiplex PCR, while the TCRdb copy is restricted to in-frame clones and leaves out a portion. The table has around 280,000 clones, approximately 90% seen once. Material for sequencing was PBMCs. Receptors originate from a woman aged 18-35 years in good health and CMV-seronegative.

V is TRBV19 and J is TRBJ1-2; a possible D gene is TRBD1 (6 bases). Trimming took 0 bases from V and 8 from J, leaving 10 bases between them. Germline V gene lookup returns CDR1 LNHDA and CDR2 SQIVND (reference sequence). This CDR3 spans 13 amino acids. The CDR3 here is CASSIETGRGYTF. The CDR3 DNA follows: TGTGCCAGTAGTATAGAGACAGGACGAGGCTACACCTTC.

This chain joins TRBV7-6 and TRBJ2-3; TRBD1 aligns across 7 bases. With 3 bases clipped from V and 12 bases from J, the junction kept 6 bases outside the gene matches. Germline V gene data show CDR1 as SGHVS and CDR2 as FNYEAQ. The length of the CDR3 is 12 residues. CDR3 bases: TGTGCCAGCAGCTTGGGACAGAACCCCCAGTATTTT. It translates to CASSLGQNPQYF.

The V call is TRBV6-1, the J call TRBJ1-6; TRBD1 matches at 10 bases. From germline, CDR1 is MNHNS and CDR2 SASEGT. This CDR3 has 16 amino acids. Trimming removed 4 bases from V and 0 bases from J; junction bases left unmatched: 0. CDR3 sequence reads: CASSGTGGSYNSPLHF. For the CDR3, the DNA is TGTGCCAGCAGTGGGACAGGGGGCTCCTATAATTCACCCCTCCACTTT.

On this clone itself: A read error may produce the germline difference seen at one junction end. The chain recombines TRBV7-9 with TRBJ2-1; TRBD2 might be the D (6 bases). Germline CDR1 reads SEHNR; CDR2 reads FQNEAQ (reference sequence). The CDR3 sequence is 13 residues long. As DNA, the CDR3 is TGTTCCAGCAGCCGGGACTTTTACAATGAGCAGTTCTTC. Amino acid sequence: CSSSRDFYNEQFF.

The chain combines TRBV27 with TRBJ2-7, with 8 bases aligning to TRBD1. This CDR3 has 16 amino acids. The V gene end was trimmed by 3 bases and the J gene end by 2 bases; junction bases not matched to a gene: 9. Germline CDR1 MNHEY, CDR2 SMNVEV (reference sequence). CDR3 nucleotide sequence: TGTGCCAGCAGTTTTTGGGACCCGGACAGGGCCTACGAGCAGTACTTC. Translated, it gives CASSFWDPDRAYEQYF.

The CDR3 nucleotides are TGTGCCAGTAGTATCACCGGACTTACAGATACGCAGTATTTT. Protein sequence: CASSITGLTDTQYF. The chain couples TRBV19 to TRBJ2-3, with D possibly TRBD2 on 5 matching bases. Looked up from germline, CDR1 is LNHDA and CDR2 is SQIVND (reference sequence). V shed 3 bases and J shed 3 bases, with 10 bases lying between them. There are 14 residues in the CDR3.

This chain uses TRBV2 with TRBJ1-6; 7 bases fit TRBD1. The CDR3 sequence is 14 residues long. Trimming removed 3 bases from V and 7 bases from J; junction bases left unmatched: 3. The germline V gene encodes CDR1 SNHLY and CDR2 FYNNEI. CDR3 in amino acids: CASSEAGGNSPLHF. CDR3 DNA sequence: TGTGCCAGCAGTGAGGCAGGGGGGAATTCACCCCTCCACTTT.

The rearrangement uses TRBV7-6 and TRBJ1-1; D uncertain. This CDR3 is 13 amino acids long. CDR1 and CDR2 from the germline V gene are SGHVS and FNYEAQ. Trimming shortened V by 5 bases and J by 1 base, and 8 bases separated the two germline ends. DNA of the CDR3: TGTGCCAGCAGCCCGAGTTCGAACACTGAAGCTTTCTTT. Protein: CASSPSSNTEAFF.

The chain links TRBV9 to TRBJ2-3, with D possibly TRBD1 on 6 matching bases. V was cut by 0 bases and J by 0 bases, with 17 bases left in between. Germline loops: CDR1 SGDLS, CDR2 YYNGEE. This CDR3 spans 18 amino acids. The chain's CDR3 is CASSVGGKGGASTDTQYF. CDR3 DNA: TGTGCCAGCAGCGTAGGGGGGAAAGGGGGTGCTAGCACAGATACGCAGTATTTT.

On this clone itself: Other nucleotide sequences in the sample specify the same CDR3. The chain couples TRBV19 to TRBJ1-5; TRBD1 matches 8 bases. V shed 4 bases, J shed 6 bases, and the junction held 2 bases outside the gene matches. Looked up from germline, CDR1 is LNHDA and CDR2 is SQIVND (reference sequence). CDR3 length equals 13 residues. The CDR3 sequence: CASSTGGGQPQHF. DNA for the CDR3: TGTGCCAGTAGTACAGGGGGCGGTCAGCCCCAGCATTTT. Full variable domain (outside the CDR3, taken from reference TRBV19 and TRBJ1-5): DGGITQSPKYLFRKEGQNVTLSCEQNLNHDAMYWYRQDPGQGLRLIYYSQIVNDFQKGDIAEGYSVSREKKESFPLTVTSAQKNPTAFYLCASSTGGGQPQHFGDGTRLSIL.

The rearrangement links TRBV19 to TRBJ2-5; D might be TRBD2 (7 bases). CDR1 and CDR2 from the germline V gene are LNHDA and SQIVND (reference sequence). Trimming removed 5 bases at V and 5 bases at J, with 15 bases between. The CDR3 length is 14 residues. CDR3 loop: CASSGGGYLETQYF. Written as DNA, the CDR3 is TGTGCCAGTAGTGGGGGGGGCTATCTGGAGACCCAGTACTTC. The whole variable domain, remainder taken from reference TRBV19 and TRBJ2-5, is DGGITQSPKYLFRKEGQNVTLSCEQNLNHDAMYWYRQDPGQGLRLIYYSQIVNDFQKGDIAEGYSVSREKKESFPLTVTSAQKNPTAFYLCASSGGGYLETQYFGPGTRLLVL.

J is TRBJ1-1 and V is TRBV15; the D gene is possibly TRBD1 (5 bases). Between the trimmed V and J ends, which lost 8 bases and 0 bases, there was a span of 10 bases. The V gene's germline CDR1 is LNHNV and CDR2 YYDKDF (reference sequence). The CDR3 extends over 13 amino acids. CDR3 amino acids: CATEPRVNTEAFF. CDR3 in DNA: TGTGCCACCGAACCCAGGGTGAACACTGAAGCTTTCTTT.

The chain uses TRBV11-3 and TRBJ2-3; D gene ambiguous. CDR1 SGHNT and CDR2 YENEEA come from the germline V gene. Trimming pared 5 bases from V and 9 bases from J, leaving 24 bases between. CDR3 length: 16 amino acids. The CDR3 sequence: CASSLGSSVAPATQYF. CDR3 nucleotides: TGTGCCAGCAGCCTCGGGTCATCGGTCGCCCCGGCGACGCAGTATTTT.